This T cell receptor (beta chain) was identified during a study of blood T cell repertoires in COVID-19. Study-wide background: Some COVID-19 samples were acute and others convalescent; all came from the United States, Italy and Spain. T cells, B-cell-depleted T cells, or PBMCs supplied cDNA or gDNA.

Original handling: Reference gene primer amplification gave nucleated cell count estimates. Using immunoSEQ multiplex PCR, the repertoire was profiled, and TCRdb retains in-frame clones only, with some absent. V and J calls and clone size follow that table, whereas D and trimming were derived from the DNA. The profile covers just over 150,000 clones, with roughly 82% appearing a single time and approximately 6.8% taken by the ten largest. CDR1 is SGHAT and CDR2 is FQNNGV in the germline V gene. This CDR3 has 13 amino acids. V was pared by 5 bases and J by 11 bases, with 11 bases of the junction left unmatched.

The receptor's source is a woman aged 40 to 55 with COVID-19, enrolled during active disease. The chain joins TRBV11-2 to TRBJ1-1; 7 nucleotides match TRBD1. Material: peripheral blood. The CDR3 nucleotides are TGTGCCAGCAGCCTAAGTAGCGACAGGGCCGCTTTCTTT. This gives the protein CASSLSSDRAAFF. Combining the CDR3 with reference TRBV11-2 and TRBJ1-1 gives the whole variable domain EAGVAQSPRYKIIEKRQSVAFWCNPISGHATLYWYQQILGQGPKLLIQFQNNGVVDDSQLPKDRFSAERLKGVDSTLKIQPAKLEDSAVYLCASSLSSDRAAFFGQGTRLTVV.